This T cell receptor (beta chain) came from a study of shared clonotypes between healthy human individuals. Study-wide results and limits: In a handful of donors, around 5% of naive CD4 clonotypes appeared in common. Clonotypes which were not shared had lower generation probabilities than clonotypes that all four donors shared.

Genomic DNA of each subset was evenly split across several immunoSEQ plates. Per sorted-subset replicate PCR, input was 200 to 250 ng DNA, representing roughly 28,000 T cell genomes. Method: immunoSEQ multiplex PCR; TCRdb's copy keeps in-frame clones and lacks some. The sample yields 2,500,000 or so clones, 90% to 95% seen once. The CDR3 is 13 residues long. V shed 6 bases, J shed 2 bases, and the junction held 4 bases outside the gene matches. Germline loops: CDR1 MDHEN, CDR2 SYDVKM. This clone appeared a single time. Antigen unknown. The J gene is TRBJ2-7, the V gene TRBV28; 7 nucleotides agree with TRBD1. The sequenced material came from naive CD4+ T cells sorted from blood. Subset described: CD45RA+ positively selected. The receptor was isolated from a man between 18 and 35 years old in good health. CDR3: CASSPTGAYEQYF. DNA of the CDR3: TGTGCCAGCAGCCCTACAGGGGCCTACGAGCAGTACTTC.